The 22 T cell receptor beta chains reported below all come from one sample, sequenced in a study of radiotherapy plus CTLA-4 blockade in lung cancer. The table came from immunoSEQ multiplex PCR; TCRdb's copy has only in-frame clones and leaves some out. The data show tens of thousands of clones, with 60% to 85% seen just once and approximately 3.9% held by the top ten. The specimen comprised peripheral blood, sampled from a patient treated with radiotherapy plus ipilimumab. Every receptor here comes from a human donor with non-small cell lung cancer who had a partial response to radiotherapy plus ipilimumab. Some clones in this sample may be carry-over from other donors' samples.

The rearrangement links TRBV7-2 to TRBJ2-1; TRBD1 matches at 7 bases. Germline CDR1 reads SGHTA; CDR2 reads FQGNSA. The CDR3 is made up of 16 amino acids. The J segment lost 12 bases and the V segment lost 4 bases, leaving 18 bases of the junction unmatched. CDR3 bases: TGTGCCAGCAGCTCCGCCGCGACAGGGTTCCCTGGGGGGCAGTTCTTC. Protein sequence: CASSSAATGFPGGQFF.

This clone was counted between two and nine times. The chain carries TRBV4-2 and TRBJ2-3, with 8 bases identical to TRBD2. Germline V gene data show CDR1 as LGHNA and CDR2 as YNFKEQ. V lost 1 base, J lost 2 bases, and 11 bases stayed unmatched. This CDR3 comprises 18 residues. The CDR3 nucleotides are TGTGCCAGCAGCCAAGGGGTCCGGGGGGGCCAGGACACAGATACGCAGTATTTT. It is translated as CASSQGVRGGQDTDTQYF.

V is TRBV19 and J is TRBJ2-6; D remains ambiguous. Trimming shortened V by 9 bases and J by 3 bases, and 6 bases separated the two germline ends. This CDR3 region has 12 residues. Germline V gene data show CDR1 as LNHDA and CDR2 as SQIVND (reference sequence). CDR3: CASSVGANVLTF. For the CDR3, the DNA is TGTGCCAGCAGCGTTGGGGCCAACGTCCTGACTTTC.

With regard to this clone: The sample carries other DNA sequences with the same CDR3. V is TRBV28 and J is TRBJ2-7; 8 bases align to TRBD1. The CDR3 has 15 amino acids. Germline trimming cut 5 bases from V and 0 bases from J; bases unmatched to any gene: 6. Germline values: CDR1 MDHEN, CDR2 SYDVKM. Here the CDR3 DNA reads TGTGCCAGCAGTCCGACAGGGGCCCGCTCCTACGAGCAGTACTTC. It encodes CASSPTGARSYEQYF.

The chain is built from TRBV6-6 and TRBJ1-2; weak D call: TRBD1 (6 bases). Germline V gene lookup returns CDR1 MNHNY and CDR2 SVGAGI (reference sequence). This CDR3 is 13 amino acids long. The ends were cut back, 10 bases at V and 6 bases at J, with 18 bases in the middle. The CDR3 bases are TGTGCCACCCAGAACAGGGATTTTGATGGCTACACCTTC. It translates to CATQNRDFDGYTF.

This clone has more than one count but fewer than ten. This chain connects TRBV4-1 to TRBJ1-5; D is undetermined. Germline lookup yields CDR1 MGHRA and CDR2 YSYEKL. V was clipped by 4 bases and J by 2 bases, with 15 bases between them. The CDR3 has 16 amino acids. Written as DNA, the CDR3 is TGCGCCAGCAGCCCCCGTATAGGTGCGGGCAATCAGCCCCAGCATTTT. Protein sequence: CASSPRIGAGNQPQHF.

The CDR3 loop reads CASSLTPGGSTDTQYF. CDR3 in DNA: TGTGCCAGCAGCTTAACCCCGGGAGGGAGCACAGATACGCAGTATTTT. This chain uses TRBV7-3 with TRBJ2-3; the match to TRBD2 covers 8 bases. Germline CDR1 reads SGHTA; CDR2 reads FQGTGA. The CDR3 runs to 16 residues. V trimming: 0 bases; J trimming: 0 bases; junction bases outside the gene matches: 2. Looking up the rest from reference TRBV7-3 and TRBJ2-3 gives the full variable domain: GAGVSQTPSNKVTEKGKYVELRCDPISGHTALYWYRQSLGQGPEFLIYFQGTGAADDSGLPNDRFFAVRPEGSVSTLKIQRTERGDSAVYLCASSLTPGGSTDTQYFGPGTRLTVL.

The J gene is TRBJ2-5, the V gene TRBV7-6, with a tentative D call TRBD1 (6 bases). V lost 2 bases and J 5 bases, leaving 12 bases between the germline ends. This CDR3 is 14 amino acids long. From germline, CDR1 is SGHVS and CDR2 FNYEAQ. The CDR3 is CASSLTGRRETQYF. The CDR3 nucleotides read TGTGCCAGCAGCTTAACAGGGCGGCGCGAGACCCAGTACTTC. Full variable domain (remainder filled in from reference TRBV7-6 and TRBJ2-5): GAGVSQSPRYKVTKRGQDVALRCDPISGHVSLYWYRQALGQGPEFLTYFNYEAQQDKSGLPNDRFSAERPEGSISTLTIQRTEQRDSAMYRCASSLTGRRETQYFGPGTRLLVL.

The genes are TRBV15 and TRBJ1-1; TRBD1 might be the D (6 bases). The CDR3 contains 12 residues. V lost 4 bases to trimming and J lost 5 bases, with 8 bases between them. Germline CDR1 and CDR2: LNHNV and YYDKDF (reference sequence). The DNA of the CDR3 is TGTGCCACCAGCAACAGGGTGACTGAAGCTTTCTTT. Translated, it gives CATSNRVTEAFF.

This rearrangement joins TRBV28 to TRBJ2-2, with D unresolved. V was cut by 6 bases and J by 5 bases, with 7 bases left in between. The CDR3 sequence is 12 residues long. CDR1 and CDR2 (germline): MDHEN, SYDVKM. CDR3 protein: CASRISTGELFF. As DNA, the CDR3 is TGTGCCAGCAGAATTTCTACCGGGGAGCTGTTTTTT. Filled out from reference TRBV28 and TRBJ2-2, the complete variable domain reads DVKVTQSSRYLVKRTGEKVFLECVQDMDHENMFWYRQDPGLGLRLIYFSYDVKMKEKGDIPEGYSVSREKKERFSLILESASTNQTSMYLCASRISTGELFFGEGSRLTVL.

The V gene is TRBV6-1, the J gene TRBJ2-1; D possibly corresponds to TRBD2 (5 bases). Trimming removed 2 bases at V and 2 bases at J, with 10 bases between. Germline V gives CDR1 MNHNS, CDR2 SASEGT. There are 15 residues in the CDR3. CDR3 nucleotide sequence: TGTGCCAGCAGTGAAAGCGGCCCCACCTACAATGAGCAGTTCTTC. This translates into CASSESGPTYNEQFF.

V gene TRBV6-1 combines with J gene TRBJ2-3; D uncertain. The V gene lost 6 bases and the J gene lost 0 bases, with 13 bases spanning the gap. CDR3 length: 15 amino acids. The germline gives CDR1 MNHNS, CDR2 SASEGT. The CDR3 reads CASSRALISTDTQYF. The CDR3 DNA reads TGTGCCAGCAGCCGCGCCTTGATAAGCACAGATACGCAGTATTTT.

The chain employs TRBV4-1 and TRBJ2-5; 12 bases align to TRBD2. CDR1 MGHRA and CDR2 YSYEKL come from the germline V gene. This CDR3 region has 17 residues. V was clipped by 0 bases and J by 13 bases; unmatched bases: 15. The CDR3 spells CASSQDGVLAGGSKRYF. The CDR3 DNA sequence: TGCGCCAGCAGCCAAGACGGCGTCCTAGCGGGAGGGTCAAAGCGGTACTTC.

This clone was seen a few times. CDR3 residues: CASSYTDLTEAFF. CDR3 coding DNA: TGTGCCAGCAGTTACACAGACCTCACTGAAGCTTTCTTT. The chain joins TRBV6-5 to TRBJ1-1, with D uncertain. This CDR3 comprises 13 residues. Trimming took off 2 bases at V and 4 bases at J, with 8 bases between the two ends. Germline assignment: CDR1 MNHEY and CDR2 SVGAGI.

This rearrangement joins TRBV29-1 to TRBJ2-1; weak D call: TRBD2 (6 bases). The CDR3 has 13 amino acids. CDR1 and CDR2 (germline): SQVTM, ANQGSEA. V lost 7 bases, J lost 9 bases, and 19 bases lay in between. CDR3: CSAAPASVGEQFF. As DNA, the CDR3 is TGCAGCGCCGCTCCGGCTAGCGTTGGTGAGCAGTTCTTC.

J is TRBJ1-5 and V is TRBV18; 10 nucleotides match TRBD1. Germline lookup yields CDR1 KGHSH and CDR2 LQKENI. This CDR3 comprises 14 residues. V shed 5 bases and J 9 bases; nucleotides not matched to a gene: 7. CDR3 in amino acids: CASSTGTGEGPQHF. Written as DNA, the CDR3 is TGTGCCAGCTCAACCGGGACAGGGGAGGGGCCCCAGCATTTT. The variable domain in full, completed from reference TRBV18 and TRBJ1-5, reads NAGVMQNPRHLVRRRGQEARLRCSPMKGHSHVYWYRQLPEEGLKFMVYLQKENIIDESGMPKERFSAEFPKEGPSILRIQQVVRGDSAAYFCASSTGTGEGPQHFGDGTRLSIL.

The sample holds a few counts of this clone. The chain couples TRBV4-1 to TRBJ2-5; 12 bases align to TRBD1. This CDR3 is built from 17 residues. Trimming took 0 bases from V and 6 from J; bases not matched to a gene: 8. The germline CDR1 and CDR2 sequences are MGHRA and YSYEKL. The chain's CDR3 is CASSQDRGQGAPKTQYF. The CDR3 region has the DNA TGCGCCAGCAGCCAAGATAGGGGACAGGGGGCACCAAAGACCCAGTACTTC.

The V gene is TRBV28, the J gene TRBJ1-4; 10 nucleotides align to TRBD1. Germline V gene lookup returns CDR1 MDHEN and CDR2 SYDVKM. The CDR3 is made up of 16 amino acids. The junction had 7 bases not matched to a gene; V was cut back by 6 bases and J by 3 bases. The CDR3 spells CASSRDRGRANEKLFF. For the CDR3, the DNA is TGTGCCAGCAGCCGGGACAGGGGACGGGCTAATGAAAAACTGTTTTTT.

The rearrangement joins TRBV4-3 to TRBJ2-7; TRBD2 aligns across 8 bases. Germline V CDR1 and CDR2: LGHNA, YSLEER. This CDR3 contains 17 residues. Trimming at V came to 0 bases and at J to 7 bases, leaving 14 bases not matched to a gene. The CDR3 DNA is TGCGCCAGCAGCCAAGATCGGTATTTAACGGGGGGGCTTGAGCAGTACTTC. It codes for CASSQDRYLTGGLEQYF.

The chain couples TRBV28 to TRBJ1-2, with TRBD1 identical over 9 bases. From germline, CDR1 is MDHEN and CDR2 SYDVKM. This CDR3 has 14 amino acids. V trimming: 7 bases; J trimming: 3 bases; junction bases outside the gene matches: 6. CDR3 loop: CASKWRDRDYGYTF. Written as DNA, the CDR3 is TGTGCCAGCAAGTGGCGGGACAGGGACTATGGCTACACCTTC.

The CDR3 spells CASSESRNANEQFF. The DNA for the CDR3 is TGTGCCAGCAGTGAAAGTCGAAACGCGAATGAGCAGTTCTTC. The chain joins TRBV6-4 to TRBJ2-1; no clear D gene. V lost 3 bases and J lost 7, with 13 bases in between. Per germline, CDR1 MRHNA and CDR2 SNTAGT. This CDR3 has 14 residues.

The CDR3 nucleotides read TGTGCCAGCAGCCGGGGGGACGGGGGGAACACTGAAGCTTTCTTT. This gives the protein CASSRGDGGNTEAFF. The chain combines TRBV5-5 with TRBJ1-1, with D tentatively TRBD1 (5 bases). CDR1 SGHKS and CDR2 YYEKEE come from the germline V gene (reference sequence). Trimming removed 4 bases from V and 1 base from J, with 14 bases in between. The CDR3 is made up of 15 amino acids. Variable domain in full (rest from reference TRBV5-5 and TRBJ1-1): DAGVTQSPTHLIKTRGQQVTLRCSPISGHKSVSWYQQVLGQGPQFIFQYYEKEERGRGNFPDRFSARQFPNYSSELNVNALLLGDSALYLCASSRGDGGNTEAFFGQGTRLTVV.